The 16 T cell receptor beta chains reported below all come from one sample, sequenced in a study of blood T cell repertoires in COVID-19. Assay used: immunoSEQ multiplex PCR; TCRdb lists only in-frame clones, some missing. The sample has under 200,000 clones, approximately 84% seen once. The specimen sequenced was peripheral blood. These receptors all stem from a man aged 18 to 29 with active or convalescent COVID-19.

The genes are TRBV15 and TRBJ1-6; D may be TRBD1 (6 bases). CDR3 length: 17 residues. CDR1 and CDR2 from the germline V gene are LNHNV and YYDKDF (reference sequence). Trimming removed 4 bases at V and 5 bases at J, with 18 bases between. The CDR3 nucleotides are TGTGCCACCAGCACAATAATGCAGGGGCTAAATAATTCACCCCTCCACTTT. Its translation is CATSTIMQGLNNSPLHF.

The chain uses TRBV5-6 and TRBJ2-2; a weak D match, TRBD2 (6 bases). V was trimmed by 4 bases and J by 0 bases, leaving 16 bases between them. CDR1 is SGHDT, CDR2 YYEEEE, per germline. The CDR3 has 17 amino acids. The CDR3 nucleotides are TGTGCCAGCAGCCCCTCGGGACTTTATCCGAACACCGGGGAGCTGTTTTTT. Translation gives CASSPSGLYPNTGELFF.

The V call is TRBV4-3, the J call TRBJ2-1; 10 nucleotides match TRBD2. The germline CDR1 and CDR2 sequences are LGHNA and YSLEER. Trimming cost V 4 bases and J 4 bases; bases outside gene matches: 4. The CDR3 runs to 15 residues. CDR3 nucleotides: TGCGCCAGCAGCCGTGGGACTAGCGCTTACAATGAGCAGTTCTTC. It translates to CASSRGTSAYNEQFF.

The chain employs TRBV7-9 and TRBJ2-1, with a possible D match to TRBD1 (5 bases). V was clipped by 1 base and J by 0 bases, with 10 bases between them. CDR3 length equals 16 residues. Germline assignment: CDR1 SEHNR and CDR2 FQNEAQ (reference sequence). The CDR3 DNA follows: TGTGCCAGCAGCTTAGAGACAGAGAGCTCCTACAATGAGCAGTTCTTC. Protein product: CASSLETESSYNEQFF.

V usage is TRBV11-3 and J usage is TRBJ2-3; the match to TRBD1 covers 7 bases. The CDR3 totals 15 residues. The ends lost 1 base at V and 8 bases at J; junction bases unmatched: 9. Germline V CDR1 and CDR2: SGHNT, YENEEA. CDR3 sequence: CASSLGGQESPTQYF. As DNA, the CDR3 is TGTGCCAGCAGCTTAGGAGGACAGGAGAGTCCTACGCAGTATTTT. Together with reference TRBV11-3 and TRBJ2-3, the CDR3 gives the full variable domain: EAGVVQSPRYKIIEKKQPVAFWCNPISGHNTLYWYLQNLGQGPELLIRYENEEAVDDSQLPKDRFSAERLKGVDSTLKIQPAELGDSAVYLCASSLGGQESPTQYFGPGTRLTVL.

The genes are TRBV19 and TRBJ1-1; D call uncertain. The V and J ends lost 7 bases and 0 bases respectively, with 9 bases between them. Looked up from germline, CDR1 is LNHDA and CDR2 is SQIVND (reference sequence). The CDR3 contains 13 residues. The CDR3 DNA reads TGTGCCAGTAATAAGAACATGAACACTGAAGCTTTCTTT. It encodes CASNKNMNTEAFF.

V gene TRBV19 combines with J gene TRBJ1-2; D gene unclear. CDR1 and CDR2 from the germline V gene are LNHDA and SQIVND (reference sequence). This CDR3 contains 12 residues. V was clipped by 1 base and J by 5 bases, with 5 bases between them. This CDR3 is CASSIVIYGYTF. The CDR3 DNA is TGTGCCAGTAGTATAGTTATTTATGGCTACACCTTC.

This sequence joins TRBV27 and TRBJ2-7; tentatively, D is TRBD1 (5 bases). This CDR3 is 13 amino acids long. CDR1 and CDR2 (germline): MNHEY, SMNVEV (reference sequence). V lost 5 bases, J lost 4 bases, and 12 bases lay in between. Written as DNA, the CDR3 is TGTGCCAGCAGTCCCGACAGTTTTTACGAGCAGTACTTC. Translation: CASSPDSFYEQYF.

This chain joins TRBV28 and TRBJ1-5, with 9 positions matching TRBD1. This CDR3 is 15 amino acids long. V lost 6 bases and J lost 4; bases outside the gene matches: 7. Per germline, CDR1 MDHEN and CDR2 SYDVKM. The CDR3 loop is CASSPRQGGNQPQHF. The CDR3 nucleotides read TGTGCCAGCAGCCCCCGACAGGGGGGGAATCAGCCCCAGCATTTT.

This clone was observed once. V and J are TRBV2 and TRBJ2-5; 16 bases are shared with TRBD2. The CDR3 spans 17 residues. Losses at the gene ends were 7 bases for V and 5 bases for J; bases not matched to a gene: 10. Germline loops: CDR1 SNHLY, CDR2 FYNNEI. The CDR3 spells CASTGTSGGARWETQYF. CDR3 DNA sequence: TGTGCCAGCACCGGGACTAGCGGGGGGGCTCGTTGGGAGACCCAGTACTTC.

Worth noting for this clone: One end of the junction does not line up with germline, which may come from a read error. The gene calls are TRBV28 and TRBJ1-4; 7 nucleotides match TRBD1. This CDR3 has 16 residues. The germline gives CDR1 MDHEN, CDR2 SYDVKM. CDR3 residues: CATSVTGTVGNEKLFF. In DNA, the CDR3 is TGTGCCACCAGTGTAACGGGGACAGTGGGGAATGAAAAACTGTTTTTT.

In its sample, this clone was seen once. The V and J genes are TRBV7-2 and TRBJ1-5, with D unclear. Germline V lookup: CDR1 SGHTA, CDR2 FQGNSA. This CDR3 region has 14 residues. V gave up 2 bases and J gave up 1 base, with 6 bases separating them. CDR3 sequence (DNA): TGTGCCAGCAGCTTAAGAGGGAGCAATCAGCCCCAGCATTTT. Residues: CASSLRGSNQPQHF.

This chain uses TRBV30 with TRBJ2-2, with 7 bases identical to TRBD1. CDR1 GTSNPN and CDR2 SVGIG come from the germline V gene (reference sequence). Unmatched junction bases numbered 7, after V lost 2 bases and J lost 4 bases. The CDR3 is 15 residues long. The DNA for the CDR3 is TGTGCCTGGAGTAGAGGGGGCTCGGGCACCGGGGAGCTGTTTTTT. This encodes CAWSRGGSGTGELFF.

The table lists this clone with a few counts. The V call is TRBV6-6, the J call TRBJ2-6; D unclear. This CDR3 region has 15 residues. Germline CDR1 is MNHNY and CDR2 is SVGAGI (reference sequence). Trimming stripped 2 bases from V and 0 bases from J, with 5 bases between. The DNA for the CDR3 is TGTGCCAGCAGTTACGAGATCTCTGGGGCCAACGTCCTGACTTTC. This gives the protein CASSYEISGANVLTF.

The V gene is TRBV18, the J gene TRBJ1-1; unclear D gene. Germline CDR1 is KGHSH and CDR2 is LQKENI. The CDR3 length is 14 residues. Trimming cost V 2 bases and J 1 base, with 8 bases left between them. The CDR3: CASSPITRNTEAFF. The CDR3 bases are TGTGCCAGCTCACCAATAACGCGGAACACTGAAGCTTTCTTT.

CDR3 amino acids: CASRSSQSYEQYF. CDR3 nucleotides: TGCGCCAGCCGGAGTAGTCAGTCCTACGAGCAGTACTTC. The chain has TRBV5-1 and TRBJ2-7; no definite D call. Trimming removed 7 bases from V and 1 base from J, with 12 bases in between. The V gene's germline CDR1 is SGHRS and CDR2 YFSETQ. The CDR3 is 13 amino acids.